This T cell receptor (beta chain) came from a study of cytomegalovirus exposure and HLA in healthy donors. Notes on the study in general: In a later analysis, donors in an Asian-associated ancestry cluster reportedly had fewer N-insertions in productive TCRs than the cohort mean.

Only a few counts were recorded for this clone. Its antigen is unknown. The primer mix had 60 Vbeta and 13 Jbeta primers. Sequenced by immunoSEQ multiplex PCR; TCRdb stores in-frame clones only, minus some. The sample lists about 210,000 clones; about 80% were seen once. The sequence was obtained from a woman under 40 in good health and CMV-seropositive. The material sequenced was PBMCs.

CDR3 protein: CAWSGQINTEAFF. The CDR3 coding sequence is TGTGCCTGGAGTGGACAGATAAACACTGAAGCTTTCTTT. The chain links TRBV30 to TRBJ1-1; tentative D call: TRBD1 (5 bases). Trimming removed 1 base at V and 2 bases at J, with 8 bases between. Germline values: CDR1 GTSNPN, CDR2 SVGIG (reference sequence). This CDR3 comprises 13 residues.